This record concerns one TCR beta chain sequence. What it recognizes is unknown. Germline V gene sequence: CDR1 SGHNT, CDR2 YYREEE (reference sequence). This CDR3 is built from 15 residues. The germline V and J ends were trimmed by 3 bases and 0 bases, with 12 bases remaining between them. Profiled with immunoSEQ multiplex PCR; TCRdb holds only in-frame clones, not every one. The profile covers about 94,000 clones, with 91% appearing a single time and 0.5% taken by the ten largest. This entry is derived from a study of graft-versus-host responses after intestinal transplantation. General study results and limits: Allografts from individuals with graft-donor T cell macrochimerism displayed high graft-versus-host to host-versus-graft clonal ratios. An association linked early post-transplant HvG declines with peak circulating GvH clone levels.

The sample here was unstimulated CD8+ T cells sorted from spleen or lymph node cells, taken before intestinal transplant. The TCR comes from a human donor who received an intestinal transplant. V is TRBV5-4 and J is TRBJ2-5, with TRBD2 as a possible D gene (6 bases). The CDR3 is CASSSVGLYQETQYF. DNA of the CDR3: TGTGCCAGCAGCTCCGTGGGACTGTACCAAGAGACCCAGTACTTC.